What follows describes a single T cell receptor (beta chain). The sample comes from a study of OX40 agonist ivuxolimab in advanced cancers. From germline, CDR1 is SGDLS and CDR2 YYNGEE. The V gene end was trimmed by 3 bases and the J gene end by 4 bases; junction bases not matched to a gene: 10. This CDR3 is built from 18 residues. Some clones are missing from TCRdb's copy, which holds only in-frame ones; the method was immunoSEQ multiplex PCR. The data show some 74,000 clones, with roughly 87% seen just once and around 0.35% held by the top ten. The rearrangement joins TRBV9 to TRBJ2-3; 14 bases are shared with TRBD2. The starting material was CD4+ or CD8+ T cells sorted from blood, obtained in a trial of the OX40 agonist ivuxolimab. The TCR originated in an adult with an advanced solid tumor such as melanoma, head and neck, liver or kidney cancer. The CDR3: CASSGRLAGGPSADTQYF. The CDR3 DNA sequence: TGTGCCAGCAGCGGCCGACTAGCGGGGGGGCCATCCGCAGATACGCAGTATTTT.